Below are 32 T cell receptor beta chains sequenced from a single sample in a study of OX40 agonist ivuxolimab in advanced cancers. The table came from immunoSEQ multiplex PCR; TCRdb's copy has only in-frame clones and leaves some out. The sample yields 100,000 to 110,000 clones, around 93% seen once. The sequencing used CD4+ or CD8+ T cells sorted from blood, collected in a trial of the OX40 agonist ivuxolimab. These receptors were collected from an adult with an advanced solid tumor such as melanoma, head and neck, liver or kidney cancer.

The chain recombines TRBV30 with TRBJ2-6, with 8 bases aligning to TRBD2. The CDR3 runs 17 residues. V lost 3 bases, J lost 0 bases, and 7 bases stayed unmatched. Germline CDR1 GTSNPN, CDR2 SVGIG (reference sequence). CDR3 sequence: CAWRGTSGSSGANVLTF. As DNA, the CDR3 is TGTGCCTGGAGGGGAACTAGCGGTAGCTCTGGGGCCAACGTCCTGACTTTC.

V gene TRBV25-1 combines with J gene TRBJ2-5; D might be TRBD1 or TRBD2, each matching 5 bases. Germline V gives CDR1 MGHDK, CDR2 SYGVNS. V lost 2 bases, J lost 7 bases, and 17 bases lay in between. The CDR3 runs 15 residues. The CDR3 here is CASSEEDSGTGTQYF. The CDR3 nucleotides read TGTGCCAGCAGTGAAGAAGACTCAGGGACGGGGACCCAGTACTTC.

The sample holds one count of this clone. The chain carries TRBV11-3 and TRBJ2-2; D is ambiguous. Trimming cost V 10 bases and J 0 bases, with 12 bases left between them. CDR3 size: 14 residues. Per germline, CDR1 SGHNT and CDR2 YENEEA. CDR3 nucleotide sequence: TGTGCCACCACTTATTTCGCGAACACCGGGGAGCTGTTTTTT. This sequence encodes CATTYFANTGELFF.

V usage is TRBV4-1 and J usage is TRBJ1-1, with D possibly TRBD1 on 6 matching bases. The V end was cut by 4 bases, the J end by 1 base, with 22 bases between. The CDR3 loop spans 18 amino acids. Germline V gene data show CDR1 as MGHRA and CDR2 as YSYEKL. The CDR3 is CASSPVFTNRAQNTEAFF. For the CDR3, the DNA is TGCGCCAGCAGCCCCGTATTCACGAACAGGGCCCAGAACACTGAAGCTTTCTTT.

The rearrangement links TRBV7-3 to TRBJ2-5; D gene ambiguous. V shed 4 bases and J shed 1 base, with 13 bases lying between them. Germline V gene sequence: CDR1 SGHTA, CDR2 FQGTGA. CDR3 size: 15 residues. CDR3 loop: CASSYGPEPQETQYF. The CDR3 DNA reads as TGTGCCAGCAGCTATGGCCCCGAACCCCAAGAGACCCAGTACTTC.

This clone occurred a few times. V is TRBV9 and J is TRBJ1-3, with D unclear. The V gene's germline CDR1 is SGDLS and CDR2 YYNGEE. The CDR3 spans 13 residues. V gave up 3 bases and J gave up 4 bases, with 8 bases separating them. The CDR3 DNA follows: TGTGCCAGCAGCGACGGCGGAGGAAACACCATATATTTT. It codes for CASSDGGGNTIYF.

This chain links TRBV5-6 with TRBJ1-5; D may be TRBD1 (5 bases). Trimming pared 3 bases from V and 5 bases from J, leaving 12 bases between. The V gene's germline CDR1 is SGHDT and CDR2 YYEEEE. This CDR3 spans 14 amino acids. The CDR3 DNA is TGTGCCAGCAGCTCTCAGGGAGTTGATCAGCCCCAGCATTTT. This sequence encodes CASSSQGVDQPQHF.

This sequence joins TRBV5-1 and TRBJ2-3; the D call may be TRBD1 or TRBD2 (5 bases each). The length of the CDR3 is 15 residues. From germline, CDR1 is SGHRS and CDR2 YFSETQ. V was cut by 1 base and J by 2 bases, with 11 bases left in between. CDR3 sequence reads: CASSLSGTLTDTQYF. The CDR3 nucleotides are TGCGCCAGCAGCTTGTCGGGGACCCTCACAGATACGCAGTATTTT.

This clone showed up just once. The V gene is TRBV2, the J gene TRBJ2-5; D is unclear. The CDR3 is 13 residues long. CDR1 is SNHLY, CDR2 FYNNEI, per germline. V dropped 6 bases and J dropped 4 bases, with 12 bases sitting between them. CDR3 protein: CASRAGPGETQYF. As DNA, the CDR3 is TGTGCCAGCAGAGCAGGCCCAGGAGAGACCCAGTACTTC.

This clone was observed many times. The chain recombines TRBV4-1 with TRBJ1-5; D remains unclear. Trimming took off 0 bases at V and 3 bases at J, with 3 bases between the two ends. The germline gives CDR1 MGHRA, CDR2 YSYEKL. The CDR3 consists of 13 residues. The CDR3 coding sequence is TGCGCCAGCAGCCAAGACCCCAATCAGCCCCAGCATTTT. Its translation is CASSQDPNQPQHF.

V gene TRBV10-3 combines with J gene TRBJ1-1; D is unresolved. Germline CDR1 and CDR2: ENHRY and SYGVKD. Deletions cut 5 bases from V and 1 base from J, with 8 bases between. The CDR3 runs to 13 residues. CDR3 residues: CAISIAANTEAFF. CDR3 coding DNA: TGTGCCATCAGTATTGCAGCGAACACTGAAGCTTTCTTT.

This chain links TRBV28 with TRBJ1-2, with 11 bases aligning to TRBD1. The germline V gene has CDR1 MDHEN and CDR2 SYDVKM. This CDR3 has 15 residues. Trimming took 5 bases from V and 4 from J; bases not matched to a gene: 6. The DNA for the CDR3 is TGTGCCAGCAGTCCGGGACAGGGGGTTGGCTATGGCTACACCTTC. Translation gives CASSPGQGVGYGYTF.

The chain has TRBV6-1 and TRBJ2-3; D ambiguous. Germline V gene sequence: CDR1 MNHNS, CDR2 SASEGT. This CDR3 comprises 12 residues. Trimming shortened V by 5 bases and J by 6 bases, and 9 bases separated the two germline ends. The CDR3 sequence: CASSLPSDTQYF. CDR3 bases: TGTGCCAGCAGTCTCCCGTCCGATACGCAGTATTTT.

This chain uses TRBV11-3 with TRBJ2-7, with 7 bases aligning to TRBD1. CDR3 size: 13 residues. CDR1 and CDR2 from the germline V gene are SGHNT and YENEEA. V shed 5 bases and J 4 bases; nucleotides not matched to a gene: 5. The CDR3 loop reads CASSRDSHYEQYF. In DNA, the CDR3 is TGTGCCAGCAGCCGGGACAGCCATTACGAGCAGTACTTC.

The V gene is TRBV2, the J gene TRBJ2-5; D remains unclear. This CDR3 region has 14 residues. Germline loops: CDR1 SNHLY, CDR2 FYNNEI. V shed 1 base and J shed 4 bases, with 10 bases lying between them. The CDR3 region is CASSEVRVRETQYF. The CDR3 nucleotides are TGTGCCAGCAGTGAAGTCCGGGTCCGAGAGACCCAGTACTTC.

The chain couples TRBV6-1 to TRBJ2-4; 7 bases fit TRBD2. Germline CDR1 reads MNHNS; CDR2 reads SASEGT. V shed 2 bases, J shed 1 base, and the junction held 2 bases outside the gene matches. This CDR3 is 15 amino acids long. DNA for the CDR3: TGTGCCAGCAGTGAATCGGGAGGCGCCAAAAACATTCAGTACTTC. It encodes CASSESGGAKNIQYF.

This clone was detected once. The rearrangement uses TRBV9 and TRBJ2-1; D is possibly TRBD1 or TRBD2 (5 bases each). Deletions cut 3 bases from V and 4 bases from J, with 14 bases between. This CDR3 region has 15 residues. Per germline, CDR1 SGDLS and CDR2 YYNGEE. Here the CDR3 reads CASSAGTRVYNEQFF. The DNA for the CDR3 is TGTGCCAGCAGCGCCGGGACCCGGGTATACAATGAGCAGTTCTTC.

The chain has TRBV6-5 and TRBJ1-2, with D possibly TRBD1 on 5 matching bases. The CDR3 has 15 amino acids. In germline, CDR1 is MNHEY, CDR2 SVGAGI. V dropped 6 bases and J dropped 3 bases, with 17 bases sitting between them. The DNA of the CDR3 is TGTGCCAGCAGAAAATCTAGACAGAATTACTATGGCTACACCTTC. This sequence encodes CASRKSRQNYYGYTF.

The sample holds one count of this clone. The chain recombines TRBV28 with TRBJ2-7, with 10 bases matching TRBD1. After removal of 10 bases from V and 4 bases from J, the junction contained 13 bases not matched to a gene. Germline values: CDR1 MDHEN, CDR2 SYDVKM. The CDR3 contains 15 residues. CDR3 nucleotides: TGTGCCACAGCCCCGGGGGACAGGGGCCCGTACGAGCAGTACTTC. Protein product: CATAPGDRGPYEQYF.

The rearrangement uses TRBV15 and TRBJ2-7; possibly TRBD2 for D (6 bases). CDR1 LNHNV and CDR2 YYDKDF come from the germline V gene (reference sequence). V gave up 1 base and J gave up 1 base, with 11 bases separating them. This CDR3 region has 15 residues. CDR3 amino acids: CATSRGRELSYEQYF. In nucleotides, the CDR3 is TGTGCCACCAGCAGAGGGCGGGAACTATCCTACGAGCAGTACTTC.

The chain has TRBV27 and TRBJ2-7; a possible D gene is TRBD2 (6 bases). V was shortened by 3 bases and J by 3 bases, with 21 bases between the two germline ends. Germline V gene data show CDR1 as MNHEY and CDR2 as SMNVEV (reference sequence). CDR3 size: 17 residues. The CDR3 region has the DNA TGTGCCAGCAGTTTTGGCCCCCGGAGTAGCGGTCGCTACGAGCAGTACTTC. Protein sequence: CASSFGPRSSGRYEQYF.

The chain has TRBV4-1 and TRBJ2-1; 10 bases agree with TRBD2. J gave up 5 bases and V 3 bases, and 1 base lay outside the gene matches. Germline V gives CDR1 MGHRA, CDR2 YSYEKL. CDR3 length: 14 amino acids. CDR3 loop: CASSHGLADNEQFF. Here the CDR3 DNA reads TGCGCCAGCAGCCACGGACTAGCGGACAATGAGCAGTTCTTC.

The chain employs TRBV7-6 and TRBJ2-1; TRBD1 matches 7 bases. Germline CDR1 reads SGHVS; CDR2 reads FNYEAQ. V lost 6 bases and J lost 7; bases outside the gene matches: 9. The CDR3 extends over 14 amino acids. CDR3 region: CASSLQTGLNEQFF. For the CDR3, the DNA is TGTGCCAGCAGTCTTCAGACAGGGTTGAATGAGCAGTTCTTC.

The J gene is TRBJ2-3, the V gene TRBV19, with D possibly being TRBD1 or TRBD2 (6 bases each). In germline, CDR1 is LNHDA, CDR2 SQIVND (reference sequence). The CDR3 spans 15 residues. V dropped 3 bases and J dropped 1 base, with 11 bases sitting between them. The CDR3 loop reads CASSIGGRGTDTQYF. As DNA, the CDR3 is TGTGCCAGTAGTATCGGGGGCAGGGGCACAGATACGCAGTATTTT.

The chain has TRBV30 and TRBJ1-2; D unclear. This CDR3 is built from 14 residues. V was cut by 6 bases and J by 8 bases, with 22 bases left in between. Germline CDR1 is GTSNPN and CDR2 is SVGIG (reference sequence). This CDR3 reads CACHPGPVFRGYTF. The CDR3 DNA follows: TGTGCCTGTCACCCCGGACCGGTTTTCAGGGGCTACACCTTC.

The chain is built from TRBV7-8 and TRBJ1-2, with TRBD1 matching 9 bases. The CDR3 spans 15 residues. Germline lookup yields CDR1 SGHVS and CDR2 FQNEAQ. The V segment lost 5 bases and the J segment 4 bases; nucleotides outside the gene matches: 8. The CDR3 region has the DNA TGTGCCAGCAGCGCTCACAGGGGGCTAATCTATGGCTACACCTTC. It specifies CASSAHRGLIYGYTF.

The chain links TRBV4-3 to TRBJ1-1; no firm D call. With 3 bases removed from V and 4 bases from J, the gap between germline ends came to 12 bases. The CDR3 covers 14 residues. The V gene's germline CDR1 is LGHNA and CDR2 YSLEER. This CDR3 is CASSHTGKSTEAFF. The DNA of the CDR3 is TGCGCCAGCAGCCACACCGGGAAGAGCACTGAAGCTTTCTTT.

The chain joins TRBV4-1 to TRBJ1-5, with a possible D match to TRBD1 (6 bases). Germline V gene data show CDR1 as MGHRA and CDR2 as YSYEKL. The CDR3 is made up of 17 amino acids. V was pared by 1 base and J by 6 bases, with 19 bases between. The CDR3 DNA follows: TGCGCCAGCAGCCAAGTCTTATCGGGGGCAGCGGGTCAGCCCCAGCATTTT. Protein sequence: CASSQVLSGAAGQPQHF.

The V call is TRBV11-2, the J call TRBJ2-7; the D gene is possibly TRBD2 (5 bases). Germline V gene lookup returns CDR1 SGHAT and CDR2 FQNNGV. V dropped 5 bases and J dropped 2 bases, with 16 bases sitting between them. This CDR3 has 15 residues. Written as DNA, the CDR3 is TGTGCCAGCAGCCCAGTCCGGGGTCCCCCCTACGAGCAGTACTTC. This sequence encodes CASSPVRGPPYEQYF.

About this clone itself: At one boundary the junction diverges from the germline segment, which might be a read error. This chain uses TRBV27 with TRBJ1-1; possible D gene TRBD1, 5 bases. CDR3 length: 13 amino acids. Germline values: CDR1 MNHEY, CDR2 SMNVEV (reference sequence). The CDR3 bases are TGTGCCAGCAGTTTATCGGACCGGGGGGGTTCTGTCTTT. It translates to CASSLSDRGGSVF.

The chain uses TRBV6-1 and TRBJ1-4; no reliable D call. The CDR3 totals 14 residues. Trimming stripped 5 bases from V and 3 bases from J, with 10 bases between. Germline CDR1 MNHNS, CDR2 SASEGT. The CDR3 DNA is TGTGCCAGCAGTCGGGCGAGGGCTAATGAAAAACTGTTTTTT. Protein: CASSRARANEKLFF.

The CDR3 DNA sequence: TGTGCCAGTAGTATATCAGGGTCCGACACTGAAGCTTTCTTT. Translation: CASSISGSDTEAFF. The chain couples TRBV19 to TRBJ1-1, with TRBD1 as a possible D gene (5 bases). Germline assignment: CDR1 LNHDA and CDR2 SQIVND (reference sequence). V was trimmed by 2 bases and J by 3 bases, leaving 10 bases between them. This CDR3 is 14 amino acids long.